The clone carrying this T cell receptor (beta chain) was seen many times. The CDR3 is 12 amino acids. V lost 4 bases to trimming and J lost 5 bases, with 5 bases between them. Germline assignment: CDR1 MNHEY and CDR2 SVGAGI. This entry belongs to a study of spatial heterogeneity in lung cancer. The overall study: There were consistently more beta-chain sequences detected than alpha-chain sequences.

A single record per CDR3 protein comes from TCRdb applying MiXCR to the 5' RACE reads. The data contain some 25,000 distinct CDR3 sequences, about 4.5% of them singletons. Time point here: sample taken at primary tumor resection. No cells were sorted before sequencing. The whole RNA sequenced was extracted from tumor, nontumor lung or frozen PBMC. Untreated early-stage non-small cell lung cancer patients, about 70 in total, were the donors. This chain joins TRBV6-5 and TRBJ2-2; D not certain. Sequenced material: PBMCs, taken at surgery. The TCR comes from a male donor with early-stage non-small cell lung cancer. As DNA, the CDR3 is TGTGCCAGCAGTTTACAGACCGGGGAGCTGTTTTTT. Its protein product is CASSLQTGELFF.